This entry is about one TCR beta chain. The sample belongs to a study of shared clonotypes between healthy human individuals. This CDR3 contains 17 residues. Germline V CDR1 and CDR2: SGHRS, YFSETQ. The J segment lost 2 bases and the V segment lost 3 bases, leaving 4 bases of the junction unmatched. Assay used: immunoSEQ multiplex PCR; TCRdb lists only in-frame clones, some missing. The sample holds about a million clones, approximately 72% seen once. Sequencing was performed on memory CD4+ T cells sorted from blood. The subset is: CD45RA-negative fraction. V usage is TRBV5-1 and J usage is TRBJ2-6, with 11 bases matching TRBD1. The receptor's source is a man between 18 and 35 years old in good health. CDR3 in amino acids: CASSSGQGVAGANVLTF. The CDR3 nucleotides read TGCGCCAGCAGCTCGGGACAGGGGGTAGCTGGGGCCAACGTCCTGACTTTC.